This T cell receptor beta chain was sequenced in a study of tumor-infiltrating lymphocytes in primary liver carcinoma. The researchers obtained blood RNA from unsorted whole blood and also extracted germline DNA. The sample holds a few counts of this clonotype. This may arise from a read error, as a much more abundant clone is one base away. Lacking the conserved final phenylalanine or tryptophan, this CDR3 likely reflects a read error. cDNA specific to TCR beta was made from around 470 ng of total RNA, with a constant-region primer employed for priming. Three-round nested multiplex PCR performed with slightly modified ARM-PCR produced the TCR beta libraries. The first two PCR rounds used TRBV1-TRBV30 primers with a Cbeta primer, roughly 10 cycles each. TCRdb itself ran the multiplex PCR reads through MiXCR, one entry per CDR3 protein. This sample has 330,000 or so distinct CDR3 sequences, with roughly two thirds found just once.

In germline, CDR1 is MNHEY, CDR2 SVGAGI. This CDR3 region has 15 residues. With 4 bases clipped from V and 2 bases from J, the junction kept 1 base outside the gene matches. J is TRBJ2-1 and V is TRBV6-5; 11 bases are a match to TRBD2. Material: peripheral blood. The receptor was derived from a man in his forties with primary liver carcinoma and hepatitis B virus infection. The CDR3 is CASSLAGGPYNEQFL. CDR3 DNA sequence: TGTGCCAGCAGTTTAGCGGGGGGGCCCTACAATGAGCAGTTCCTC.